The clone carrying this T cell receptor beta chain was counted only a few times. Its specificity is unknown. These data originate in a study of T cells after yellow fever vaccination. Study details: SMART-Seq v4 Ultra Low Input handled preparation of low-cell-number fractions. General study findings and limits: Abundant contaminating clonotypes from the bulk population could appear in FACS-sorted repertoires. The secondary response was weaker, and its peak arrived faster, on day 5 versus 15.

TCRdb re-analysed the 5' RACE reads in MiXCR, keeping a single row per CDR3 protein. The sample has about 300,000 distinct CDR3 sequences, around 8.6% seen once. Germline loops: CDR1 SEHNR, CDR2 FQNEAQ (reference sequence). This CDR3 region has 16 residues. The V end lost 2 bases, the J end lost 4 bases, and 17 bases lay between the germline ends. This receptor was taken from a man between 18 and 29 years old who received the YFV17D yellow fever vaccine. The source was CD4+ T cells sorted from PBMCs, collected 5 days after the yellow fever booster vaccination. The chain has TRBV7-9 and TRBJ1-2; D gene ambiguous. The CDR3 sequence: CASSLSGSTIIYGYTF. CDR3 nucleotides: TGTGCCAGCAGCTTATCTGGGAGTACGATTATCTATGGCTACACCTTC.